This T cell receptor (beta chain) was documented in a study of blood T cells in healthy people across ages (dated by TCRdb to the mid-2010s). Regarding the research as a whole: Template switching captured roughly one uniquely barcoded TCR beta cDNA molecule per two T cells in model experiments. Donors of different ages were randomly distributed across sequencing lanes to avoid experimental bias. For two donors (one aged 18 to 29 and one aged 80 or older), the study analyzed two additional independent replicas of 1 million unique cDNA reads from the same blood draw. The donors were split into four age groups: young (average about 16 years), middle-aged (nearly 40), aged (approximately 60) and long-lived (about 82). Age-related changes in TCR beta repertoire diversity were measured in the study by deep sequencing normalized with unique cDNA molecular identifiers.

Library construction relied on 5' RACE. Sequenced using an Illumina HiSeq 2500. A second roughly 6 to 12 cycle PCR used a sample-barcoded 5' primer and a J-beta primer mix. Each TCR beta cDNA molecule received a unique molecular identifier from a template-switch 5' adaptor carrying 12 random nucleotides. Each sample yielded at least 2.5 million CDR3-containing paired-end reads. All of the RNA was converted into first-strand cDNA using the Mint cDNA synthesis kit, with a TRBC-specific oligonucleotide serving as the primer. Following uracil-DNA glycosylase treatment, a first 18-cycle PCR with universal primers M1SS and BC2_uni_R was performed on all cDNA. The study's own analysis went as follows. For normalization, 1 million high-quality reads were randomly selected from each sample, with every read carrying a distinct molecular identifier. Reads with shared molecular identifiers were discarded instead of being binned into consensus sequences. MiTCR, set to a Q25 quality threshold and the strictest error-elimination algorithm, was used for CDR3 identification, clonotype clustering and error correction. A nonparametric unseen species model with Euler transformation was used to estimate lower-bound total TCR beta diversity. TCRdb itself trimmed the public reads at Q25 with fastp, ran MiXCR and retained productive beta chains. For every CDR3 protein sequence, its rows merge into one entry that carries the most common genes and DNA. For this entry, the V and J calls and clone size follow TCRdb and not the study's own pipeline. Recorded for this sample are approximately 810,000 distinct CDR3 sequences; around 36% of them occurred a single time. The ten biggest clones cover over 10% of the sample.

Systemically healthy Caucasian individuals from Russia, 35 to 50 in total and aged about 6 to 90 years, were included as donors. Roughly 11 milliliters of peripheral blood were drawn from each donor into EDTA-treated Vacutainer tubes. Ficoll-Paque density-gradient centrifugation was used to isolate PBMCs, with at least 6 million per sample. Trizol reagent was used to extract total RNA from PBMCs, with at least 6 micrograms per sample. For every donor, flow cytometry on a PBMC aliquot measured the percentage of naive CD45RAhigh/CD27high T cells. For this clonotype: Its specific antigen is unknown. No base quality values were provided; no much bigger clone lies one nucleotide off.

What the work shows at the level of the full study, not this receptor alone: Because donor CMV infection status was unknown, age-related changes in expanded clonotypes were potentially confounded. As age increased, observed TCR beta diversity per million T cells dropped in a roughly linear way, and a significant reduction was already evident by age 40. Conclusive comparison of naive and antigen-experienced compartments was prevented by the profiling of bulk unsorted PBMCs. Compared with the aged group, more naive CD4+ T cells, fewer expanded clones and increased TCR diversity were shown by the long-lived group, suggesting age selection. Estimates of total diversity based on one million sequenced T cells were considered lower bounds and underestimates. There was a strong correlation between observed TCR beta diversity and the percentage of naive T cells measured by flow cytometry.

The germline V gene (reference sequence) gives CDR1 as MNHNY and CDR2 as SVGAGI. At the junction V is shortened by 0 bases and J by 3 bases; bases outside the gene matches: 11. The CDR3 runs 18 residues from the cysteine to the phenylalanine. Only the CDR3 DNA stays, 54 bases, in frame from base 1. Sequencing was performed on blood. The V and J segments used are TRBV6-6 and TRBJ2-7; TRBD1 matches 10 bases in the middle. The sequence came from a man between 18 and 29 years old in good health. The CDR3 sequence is CASSYSSWDRGKYYEQYF. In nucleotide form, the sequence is TGTGCCAGCAGTTACTCGAGTTGGGACAGGGGAAAATACTACGAGCAGTACTTC.